The clone carrying this T cell receptor (beta chain) was counted a few times. No antigen is known for it. The source of the sample is a study of identical twins. General study findings and limits: Fewer insertions marked abundant cord blood beta clonotypes; young adult naive trended weakly, memory not at all. Diverse VJ usage suggested most zero-insertion clonotypes were not invariant T cells.

V gave up 1 base and J gave up 5 bases; unmatched junction bases: 5. The CDR3 runs to 15 residues. Germline V gives CDR1 SGHKS, CDR2 YYEKEE (reference sequence). TCRdb ran MiXCR on the 5' RACE reads and lists one entry per CDR3 protein. The profile shows 420,000 or so distinct CDR3 sequences, less than 20% of them singletons. The chain couples TRBV5-5 to TRBJ2-2, with 7 bases identical to TRBD1. The source of this sequence is a man aged 45-65 years in good health. The sample comprised naive T cells sorted from blood. Here the CDR3 DNA reads TGTGCCAGCAGCTTGACAGGGGTTTCTACCGGGGAGCTGTTTTTT. Translating it yields CASSLTGVSTGELFF.